This is a list of T cell receptor beta chains from one sample in a study of cytomegalovirus exposure and HLA in healthy donors. Profiling relied on immunoSEQ multiplex PCR, and the TCRdb table lists in-frame clones only, not all of them. Across roughly 43,000 clones, the top ten clones capture approximately 1% of the sample. The specimen was PBMCs. Receptors were obtained from a woman between 40 and 50 years old in good health and CMV-seronegative. CDR3s include the opening cysteine and the closing phenylalanine or tryptophan. The order of the fields is clone size, D gene, J gene, V gene, CDR3 protein, CDR3 DNA. A D gene is named only where the DNA matches it firmly. Clone size is stated in some rows and not others, as once, few, many or a class when expanded.

- | - | TRBJ2-7 | TRBV11-2 | CASSLGDTGSAYEQYF | TGTGCCAGCAGCTTAGGGGATACAGGGAGCGCCTACGAGCAGTACTTC
- | - | TRBJ2-3 | TRBV5-1 | CASKNRGGSTDTQYF | TGCGCCAGCAAAAACAGGGGGGGGAGCACAGATACGCAGTATTTT
- | TRBD1 | TRBJ1-1 | TRBV5-1 | CASSLRQGNTEAFF | TGCGCCAGCAGCTTGAGACAGGGGAACACTGAAGCTTTCTTT
- | TRBD1 | TRBJ1-5 | TRBV9 | CASSIGTGQQPQHF | TGTGCCAGCAGCATTGGGACAGGGCAACAGCCCCAGCATTTT
- | - | TRBJ2-1 | TRBV7-9 | CASSLAIGGVEQFF | TGTGCCAGCAGCTTAGCGATAGGTGGAGTGGAGCAGTTCTTC
- | - | TRBJ1-2 | TRBV19 | CASSQDSNYGYTF | TGTGCCAGTAGCCAGGACAGTAACTATGGCTACACCTTC
- | - | TRBJ2-1 | TRBV4-1 | CASSRFGRADNEQFF | TGCGCCAGCAGCCGATTCGGCAGGGCGGACAATGAGCAGTTCTTC
- | - | TRBJ1-1 | TRBV14 | CASSLHYRWWQRIEAFF | TGTGCCAGCAGCCTGCATTACCGATGGTGGCAGAGGATTGAAGCTTTCTTT
- | - | TRBJ1-1 | TRBV2 | CASIPRGGRNTEAFF | TGTGCCAGCATCCCCAGGGGTGGTAGGAACACTGAAGCTTTCTTT
- | TRBD1 | TRBJ2-7 | TRBV5-1 | CASSSQGEAEQYF | TGCGCCAGCAGCTCACAGGGGGAAGCCGAGCAGTACTTC
- | TRBD1 | TRBJ2-7 | TRBV2 | CAGWTGGTYEQYF | TGTGCCGGCTGGACAGGGGGAACCTACGAGCAGTACTTC
- | TRBD1 | TRBJ2-7 | TRBV10-3 | CAIRPGQGKYEQYF | TGTGCCATCAGGCCCGGACAGGGAAAATACGAGCAGTACTTC
- | - | TRBJ2-5 | TRBV29-1 | CSVVLGSGETQYF | TGCAGCGTTGTTCTCGGGAGTGGAGAGACCCAGTACTTC
- | - | TRBJ1-3 | TRBV30 | CAWSMRLADGNTIYF | TGTGCCTGGAGTATGCGGCTGGCAGACGGAAACACCATATATTTT
- | TRBD2 | TRBJ2-3 | TRBV5-1 | CASRGGRSTDTQYF | TGCGCCAGCAGGGGCGGGAGGAGCACAGATACGCAGTATTTT
- | - | TRBJ2-5 | TRBV7-9 | CASSVRSQETQYF | TGTGCCAGCAGCGTCCGCAGTCAAGAGACCCAGTACTTC
- | TRBD1 | TRBJ1-5 | TRBV18 | CASSPRDRGLNQPQHF | TGTGCCAGCTCACCGAGGGACAGGGGGCTGAATCAGCCCCAGCATTTT
- | - | TRBJ1-1 | TRBV7-2 | CASSLGGTTEAFF | TGTGCCAGCAGCTTAGGAGGGACAACTGAAGCTTTCTTT
- | - | TRBJ1-2 | TRBV7-3 | CASSLKVGGEYGYTF | TGTGCCAGCAGCTTAAAAGTGGGGGGAGAATATGGCTACACCTTC
medium-sized | - | TRBJ2-5 | TRBV5-1 | CASSAQAQETQYF | TGCGCCAGCAGTGCCCAGGCCCAAGAGACCCAGTACTTC
- | TRBD1 | TRBJ2-7 | TRBV15 | CATSSQTSGTGVYEQYF | TGTGCCACCAGCAGTCAAACTTCCGGGACAGGAGTTTACGAGCAGTACTTC
- | - | TRBJ2-3 | TRBV29-1 | CSVEDLDGGTDTQYF | TGCAGCGTTGAAGATCTTGACGGGGGCACAGATACGCAGTATTTT
- | - | TRBJ1-1 | TRBV4-3 | CASSQEWRDTEAFF | TGCGCCAGCAGCCAAGAATGGAGGGATACTGAAGCTTTCTTT
- | TRBD1 | TRBJ2-7 | TRBV19 | CASSIGMGQVYEQYF | TGTGCCAGTAGTATTGGGATGGGACAGGTCTACGAGCAGTACTTC
- | - | TRBJ1-3 | TRBV6-6 | CASRDTDTRNNIYF | TGTGCCAGCAGGGACACTGACACCAGAAACAACATATATTTT
- | TRBD2 | TRBJ2-3 | TRBV29-1 | CSVKSSGSADTQYF | TGCAGCGTGAAGAGTAGCGGGAGTGCAGATACGCAGTATTTT
- | TRBD2 | TRBJ2-1 | TRBV7-2 | CASSFRAGGAVNSREQFF | TGTGCCAGCAGCTTTCGAGCGGGAGGGGCGGTTAATAGTCGGGAGCAGTTCTTC
- | TRBD1 | TRBJ2-7 | TRBV6-5 | CASSFRTGGDEQYF | TGTGCCAGCAGTTTCCGGACAGGGGGAGACGAGCAGTACTTC
- | TRBD1 | TRBJ1-5 | TRBV6-1 | CASYPGQGQPQHF | TGTGCCAGTTATCCGGGACAGGGTCAGCCCCAGCATTTT
- | - | TRBJ2-7 | TRBV7-9 | CASSSRLATYEQYF | TGTGCCAGCAGCTCCAGGTTGGCTACCTACGAGCAGTACTTC
- | TRBD1 | TRBJ1-2 | TRBV28 | CASSRGGTGGGYTF | TGTGCCAGCAGCCGAGGAGGGACAGGGGGCGGCTACACCTTC
- | - | TRBJ1-2 | TRBV4-3 | CASSQVPDNPNYGYTF | TGCGCCAGCAGCCAAGTTCCTGACAATCCTAACTATGGCTACACCTTC
- | - | TRBJ2-5 | TRBV5-1 | CASRTVGQLQETQYF | TGCGCCAGCAGGACCGTCGGACAGCTTCAAGAGACCCAGTACTTC
- | - | TRBJ1-2 | TRBV6-1 | CASSGPPLAMGYTF | TGTGCCAGCAGTGGCCCCCCATTAGCTATGGGCTACACCTTC
- | - | TRBJ2-2 | TRBV7-9 | CASSSGTNTGELFF | TGTGCCAGCAGTTCCGGGACAAACACCGGGGAGCTGTTTTTT
- | - | TRBJ2-7 | TRBV27 | CASSLFNVGRGDEQYF | TGTGCCAGCAGTTTATTTAACGTGGGCAGGGGCGACGAGCAGTACTTC
- | - | TRBJ1-1 | TRBV6-5 | CASSYSIGTQNTEAFF | TGTGCCAGCAGTTACTCCATCGGGACACAGAACACTGAAGCTTTCTTT